This TCR beta chain was recovered during a study of immune evolution from preneoplasia to lung adenocarcinoma. Study-wide findings and caveats: Later-stage lesions seemingly showed higher T cell density and diversity than normal lung.

About this clone itself: The antigen remains unidentified.

TCRdb's copy holds only in-frame clones and misses some; the assay was immunoSEQ multiplex PCR. The repertoire holds about 9,600 clones, with about 90% as singletons. This receptor was obtained from a person aged 70 to 85 with invasive lung adenocarcinoma. What was sequenced was FFPE invasive lung adenocarcinoma tissue.

CDR3 sequence (DNA): TGTGCCAGCAGTAGGGGGGGTGGGAGCAATCAGCCCCAGCATTTT. This gives the protein CASSRGGGSNQPQHF. The gene calls are TRBV6-1 and TRBJ1-5; D possibly corresponds to TRBD1 (6 bases). Germline V gives CDR1 MNHNS, CDR2 SASEGT. The CDR3 runs to 15 residues. The V gene lost 5 bases and the J gene lost 1 base, with 12 bases spanning the gap.